What follows are 28 T cell receptor beta chains derived from one specimen sequenced in a study of CD8+ T cells in alopecia areata. After isolation, RNA underwent reverse transcription to generate cDNA as the sequencing template. TCRdb's copy holds only in-frame clones and misses some; the assay was immunoSEQ multiplex PCR. The table has around 100,000 clones, approximately 60% seen once. Source material: CD4+ T cells sorted from blood. Receptors were obtained from a human donor in good health.

The rearrangement joins TRBV5-1 to TRBJ2-5, with 8 bases fitting TRBD2. This CDR3 has 15 amino acids. CDR1 is SGHRS, CDR2 YFSETQ, per germline. V lost 3 bases, J lost 3 bases, and 7 bases stayed unmatched. CDR3: CASSWTSQRKETQYF. CDR3 DNA sequence: TGCGCCAGCAGCTGGACTAGCCAGAGGAAAGAGACCCAGTACTTC.

The chain couples TRBV5-4 to TRBJ2-5; weak D call: TRBD2 (6 bases). The germline V gene has CDR1 SGHNT and CDR2 YYREEE (reference sequence). V was trimmed by 0 bases and J by 6 bases, leaving 12 bases between them. This CDR3 has 14 residues. The CDR3 sequence: CASSLAAGGKTQYF. The CDR3 DNA reads as TGTGCCAGCAGCTTGGCGGCTGGGGGGAAGACCCAGTACTTC. Combining the CDR3 with reference TRBV5-4 and TRBJ2-5 gives the whole variable domain ETGVTQSPTHLIKTRGQQVTLRCSSQSGHNTVSWYQQALGQGPQFIFQYYREEENGRGNFPPRFSGLQFPNYSSELNVNALELDDSALYLCASSLAAGGKTQYFGPGTRLLVL.

This chain links TRBV7-2 with TRBJ2-3, with 12 nucleotides matching TRBD2. Germline V gene data show CDR1 as SGHTA and CDR2 as FQGNSA. The CDR3 loop spans 17 amino acids. J gave up 2 bases and V 4 bases, and 7 bases lay outside the gene matches. The CDR3 coding sequence is TGTGCCAGCAGCTACTCACTAGCGGGGGGTTCCACAGATACGCAGTATTTT. It yields the protein CASSYSLAGGSTDTQYF.

The chain couples TRBV2 to TRBJ1-1, with 8 bases lining up with TRBD1. Germline V gene sequence: CDR1 SNHLY, CDR2 FYNNEI. V gave up 5 bases and J gave up 1 base; unmatched junction bases: 3. The CDR3 is 14 amino acids. CDR3 protein: CASSLQGGNTEAFF. CDR3 nucleotide sequence: TGTGCCAGCAGTCTACAGGGGGGGAACACTGAAGCTTTCTTT.

The chain couples TRBV4-3 to TRBJ2-7, with D possibly matching TRBD1 (5 bases). CDR3 length equals 15 residues. Trimming left V 2 bases short and J 1 base short, with 12 bases between. Germline-derived CDR1 and CDR2 are LGHNA and YSLEER. CDR3 DNA sequence: TGCGCCAGCAGCCAAACCTACAGGACATCCTACGAGCAGTACTTC. It yields the protein CASSQTYRTSYEQYF.

The genes are TRBV27 and TRBJ2-7; 12 bases are shared with TRBD2. Germline CDR1 is MNHEY and CDR2 is SMNVEV (reference sequence). V trimming: 8 bases; J trimming: 5 bases; junction bases outside the gene matches: 7. This CDR3 comprises 14 residues. The CDR3 loop reads CASGRLAGGHEQYF. CDR3 in DNA: TGTGCCAGCGGCCGGCTAGCGGGGGGGCACGAGCAGTACTTC.

The V and J genes are TRBV4-1 and TRBJ1-1; D perhaps matches TRBD1 (5 bases). This CDR3 contains 15 residues. Germline lookup yields CDR1 MGHRA and CDR2 YSYEKL. The ends were cut back, 3 bases at V and 1 base at J, with 12 bases in the middle. CDR3 region: CASSQGGRGNTEAFF. The CDR3 DNA is TGCGCCAGCAGCCAGGGGGGACGCGGGAACACTGAAGCTTTCTTT.

V usage is TRBV19 and J usage is TRBJ1-1, with unresolved D. The CDR3 consists of 14 residues. Germline CDR1 reads LNHDA; CDR2 reads SQIVND (reference sequence). The V end was cut by 10 bases, the J end by 1 base, with 16 bases between. In DNA, the CDR3 is TGTGCCACCAAGGCGATCCCGACGAACACTGAAGCTTTCTTT. Its protein is CATKAIPTNTEAFF.

The table lists this clone with a few counts. This chain joins TRBV29-1 and TRBJ2-7, with a tentative D call TRBD2 (5 bases). This CDR3 has 12 residues. CDR1 SQVTM and CDR2 ANQGSEA come from the germline V gene. The V end was cut by 3 bases, the J end by 6 bases, with 12 bases between. The CDR3, as DNA: TGCAGCGTTGAGACTACCCTCCTCGAGCAGTACTTC. It is translated as CSVETTLLEQYF.

The CDR3 protein is CASSPRQGHTDTQYF. The CDR3 nucleotides are TGTGCCAGCAGTCCTCGACAGGGACACACAGATACGCAGTATTTT. The V call is TRBV27, the J call TRBJ2-3, with 7 nucleotides matching TRBD1. The CDR3 extends over 15 amino acids. The J segment lost 2 bases and the V segment lost 5 bases, leaving 7 bases of the junction unmatched. CDR1 and CDR2 (germline): MNHEY, SMNVEV (reference sequence).

The chain combines TRBV29-1 with TRBJ2-3; TRBD1 is a possible D gene (5 bases). Germline V gene data show CDR1 as SQVTM and CDR2 as ANQGSEA. The CDR3 has 13 amino acids. The V and J ends lost 0 bases and 3 bases respectively, with 7 bases between them. The CDR3 protein is CSVEDHRTDTQYF. The CDR3 DNA sequence: TGCAGCGTTGAAGATCACAGGACAGATACGCAGTATTTT.

V is TRBV7-9 and J is TRBJ2-5; TRBD1 agrees at 7 bases. Germline V CDR1 and CDR2: SEHNR, FQNEAQ (reference sequence). V lost 4 bases to trimming and J lost 5 bases; unmatched junction nucleotides: 7. The CDR3 is made up of 14 amino acids. CDR3 bases: TGTGCCAGCAGCTCGACAGGGCACGGGGAGACCCAGTACTTC. Its protein product is CASSSTGHGETQYF.

Only a few counts were recorded for this clone. The chain couples TRBV11-2 to TRBJ2-7; TRBD2 might be the D (6 bases). The CDR3 is made up of 16 amino acids. The V gene lost 5 bases and the J gene lost 6 bases, with 23 bases spanning the gap. The germline V gene encodes CDR1 SGHAT and CDR2 FQNNGV. The CDR3 is CASSLPWGARRGEQYF. CDR3 coding DNA: TGTGCCAGCAGCCTCCCCTGGGGAGCTAGGCGGGGCGAGCAGTACTTC.

The V gene is TRBV7-2, the J gene TRBJ1-2; TRBD1 is a possible D gene (6 bases). Germline lookup yields CDR1 SGHTA and CDR2 FQGNSA. The CDR3 has 15 residues. The V gene lost 3 bases and the J gene lost 4 bases, with 15 bases spanning the gap. The CDR3 bases are TGTGCCAGCAGCTTCGACCGACAGGATATCTATGGCTACACCTTC. It codes for CASSFDRQDIYGYTF.

This clone was found a few times. This chain uses TRBV2 with TRBJ2-7; 8 nucleotides line up with TRBD2. Germline trimming cut 2 bases from V and 5 bases from J; bases unmatched to any gene: 8. Germline V gives CDR1 SNHLY, CDR2 FYNNEI. The CDR3 covers 15 residues. The CDR3 reads CASSEQRGFRDEQYF. CDR3 nucleotides: TGTGCCAGCAGTGAACAGCGGGGGTTCCGGGACGAGCAGTACTTC.

The V gene is TRBV2, the J gene TRBJ1-2; D possibly corresponds to TRBD1 (5 bases). The germline gives CDR1 SNHLY, CDR2 FYNNEI. The V end lost 2 bases, the J end lost 7 bases, and 14 bases lay between the germline ends. The CDR3 covers 14 residues. CDR3 DNA sequence: TGTGCCAGCAGTGAACAGGGAGGACAATTTGGCTACACCTTC. Protein sequence: CASSEQGGQFGYTF.

This clone turned up a few times. V usage is TRBV30 and J usage is TRBJ2-7; D is perhaps TRBD1 (6 bases). The CDR3 runs to 11 residues. Per the germline V gene, CDR1 is GTSNPN and CDR2 is SVGIG (reference sequence). Between the trimmed V and J ends, which lost 1 base and 7 bases, there was a span of 8 bases. In DNA form, the CDR3 reads TGTGCCTGGAGTGCTGGGACAGAGCAGTACTTC. Residues: CAWSAGTEQYF.

This chain joins TRBV28 and TRBJ2-7; 8 bases agree with TRBD2. Germline lookup yields CDR1 MDHEN and CDR2 SYDVKM. This CDR3 spans 17 amino acids. Trimming removed 5 bases from V and 0 bases from J; junction bases left unmatched: 12. DNA for the CDR3: TGTGCCAGCAGTGTGCTATGGGGGACTAGGATCTCCTACGAGCAGTACTTC. Translated, it gives CASSVLWGTRISYEQYF.

This clone was picked up a small number of times. The J gene is TRBJ1-2, the V gene TRBV28, with 7 bases lining up with TRBD1. CDR1 is MDHEN and CDR2 is SYDVKM in the germline V gene. The J segment lost 4 bases and the V segment lost 6 bases, leaving 8 bases of the junction unmatched. This CDR3 is built from 14 residues. The CDR3 DNA is TGTGCCAGCAGATCTCTGGACAGGAGCTATGGCTACACCTTC. Encoded protein: CASRSLDRSYGYTF.

The chain links TRBV7-9 to TRBJ1-5, with TRBD1 as a possible D gene (6 bases). There are 13 residues in the CDR3. Between the trimmed V and J ends, which lost 4 bases and 4 bases, there was a span of 8 bases. Germline CDR1 is SEHNR and CDR2 is FQNEAQ (reference sequence). CDR3 nucleotides: TGTGCCAGCAGCTCCCAGGGGAATCAGCCCCAGCATTTT. As protein: CASSSQGNQPQHF.

The rearrangement links TRBV13 to TRBJ2-7, with D maybe TRBD1 (6 bases). Germline V lookup: CDR1 PRHDT, CDR2 FYEKMQ (reference sequence). V shed 2 bases and J shed 3 bases, with 14 bases lying between them. The CDR3 totals 15 residues. The CDR3 DNA follows: TGTGCCAGCAGCTTACTTCTGAGGGGGAACTACGAGCAGTACTTC. It encodes CASSLLLRGNYEQYF.

The chain joins TRBV5-4 to TRBJ2-2; possibly TRBD1 for D (6 bases). The CDR3 consists of 15 residues. The germline V and J ends were trimmed by 0 bases and 7 bases, with 13 bases remaining between them. Germline CDR1 SGHNT, CDR2 YYREEE (reference sequence). CDR3 protein: CASSLGDTAGGELFF. DNA for the CDR3: TGTGCCAGCAGCTTGGGGGACACAGCCGGCGGGGAGCTGTTTTTT.

The J gene is TRBJ1-1, the V gene TRBV29-1; the D is unclear. The CDR3 has 12 residues. V was trimmed by 6 bases and J by 2 bases, leaving 10 bases between them. Germline-derived CDR1 and CDR2 are SQVTM and ANQGSEA. CDR3 residues: CSVGWRNTEAFF. The CDR3 coding sequence is TGCAGCGTAGGGTGGCGAAACACTGAAGCTTTCTTT.

This chain links TRBV29-1 with TRBJ2-5; 9 bases map to TRBD2. The trim removed 7 bases at V and 4 bases at J, leaving 4 bases unmatched. The CDR3 extends over 12 amino acids. In germline, CDR1 is SQVTM, CDR2 ANQGSEA. CDR3 sequence (DNA): TGCAGCGCCGCAGCGGGGGGAGAGACCCAGTACTTC. Amino acid sequence: CSAAAGGETQYF.

This CDR3 is CSVEDPEDEKLFF. The DNA for the CDR3 is TGCAGCGTTGAAGATCCGGAGGATGAAAAACTGTTTTTT. This chain connects TRBV29-1 to TRBJ1-4; D ambiguous. The CDR3 has 13 residues. V shed 0 bases and J shed 6 bases, with 8 bases lying between them. The germline gives CDR1 SQVTM, CDR2 ANQGSEA.

The chain couples TRBV5-1 to TRBJ1-5, with D perhaps matching TRBD1 (6 bases). Trimming stripped 8 bases from V and 7 bases from J, with 16 bases between. Looked up from germline, CDR1 is SGHRS and CDR2 is YFSETQ. The CDR3 sequence is 13 residues long. Here the CDR3 reads CASAMDSSQPQHF. CDR3 nucleotide sequence: TGCGCCAGTGCTATGGACAGTTCCCAGCCCCAGCATTTT.

This clone was detected a few times. Because the CDR3 is missing its conserved closing phenylalanine or tryptophan, this is likely a read error. The limits of the CDR3 on the DNA are not certain, so only TCRdb's listed CDR3 is given. This chain links TRBV28 with TRBJ1-1. A total of 13 residues make up the CDR3, ends included. From germline, CDR1 is MDHEN and CDR2 SYDVKM. This chain's CDR3 is CASSLSLGGAAGL.

V usage is TRBV6-1 and J usage is TRBJ1-1; possibly TRBD1 for D (5 bases). V lost 0 bases, J lost 5 bases, and 19 bases lay in between. The germline CDR1 and CDR2 sequences are MNHNS and SASEGT. This CDR3 comprises 17 residues. The CDR3 DNA sequence: TGTGCCAGCAGTGAAGCGGGGGTAAGTTGGGCGCGGACTGAAGCTTTCTTT. This translates into CASSEAGVSWARTEAFF.